This T cell receptor (beta chain) emerged from a study of T cells in Graves' hyperthyroidism and ophthalmopathy. Deletions cut 7 bases from V and 6 bases from J, with 9 bases between. Per the germline V gene, CDR1 is ENHRY and CDR2 is SYGVKD. The CDR3 spans 12 residues. What was amplified from RNA transcripts were TCR beta CDR3 regions. First-round RT-PCR targeting the TCR CDR3 was performed with the HTBI primer set. TCRdb re-called the multiplex PCR reads through MiXCR, storing one row per CDR3 protein. The table lists about 52,000 distinct CDR3 sequences, about half of them singletons. The specimen sequenced was blood. This TCR derives from a woman aged 45-60 years with Graves' ophthalmopathy. This rearrangement joins TRBV10-3 to TRBJ2-2; D is undetermined. The CDR3 loop is CAINSGSGELFF. The CDR3 bases are TGTGCCATCAACTCGGGTTCCGGGGAGCTGTTTTTT.